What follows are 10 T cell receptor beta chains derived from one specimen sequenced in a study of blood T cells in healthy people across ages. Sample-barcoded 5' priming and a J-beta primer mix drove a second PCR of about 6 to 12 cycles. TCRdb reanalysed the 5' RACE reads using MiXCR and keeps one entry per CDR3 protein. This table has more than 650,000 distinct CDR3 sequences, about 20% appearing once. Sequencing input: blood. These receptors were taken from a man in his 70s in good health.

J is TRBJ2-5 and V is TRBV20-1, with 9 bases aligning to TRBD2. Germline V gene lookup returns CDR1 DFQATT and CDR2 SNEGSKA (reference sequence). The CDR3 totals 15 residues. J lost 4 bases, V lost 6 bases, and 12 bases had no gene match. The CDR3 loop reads CSAESGGRPIETQYF. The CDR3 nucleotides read TGCAGTGCAGAAAGCGGGGGGCGCCCGATAGAGACCCAGTACTTC.

CDR3: CASSSRGGQNEQFF. DNA for the CDR3: TGTGCCAGCAGCTCTCGGGGGGGCCAGAATGAGCAGTTCTTC. The rearrangement uses TRBV7-2 and TRBJ2-5; 8 nucleotides agree with TRBD2. The last part of the DNA fits TRBJ2-1 better; the J call may be wrong. The CDR3 covers 14 residues. The germline CDR1 and CDR2 sequences are SGHTA and FQGNSA.

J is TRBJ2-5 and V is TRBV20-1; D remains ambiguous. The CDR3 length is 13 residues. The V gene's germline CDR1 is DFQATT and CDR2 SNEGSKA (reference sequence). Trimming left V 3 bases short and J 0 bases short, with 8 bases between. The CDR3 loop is CSARATYQETQYF. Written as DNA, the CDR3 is TGCAGTGCTAGGGCCACCTACCAAGAGACCCAGTACTTC.

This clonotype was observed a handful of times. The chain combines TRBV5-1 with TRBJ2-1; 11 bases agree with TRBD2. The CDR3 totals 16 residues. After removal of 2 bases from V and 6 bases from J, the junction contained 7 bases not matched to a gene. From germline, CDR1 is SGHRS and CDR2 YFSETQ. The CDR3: CASSFAASGGLNEQFF. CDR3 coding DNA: TGCGCCAGCAGCTTCGCCGCTAGCGGGGGGCTCAATGAGCAGTTCTTC. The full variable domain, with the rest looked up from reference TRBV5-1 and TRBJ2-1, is KAGVTQTPRYLIKTRGQQVTLSCSPISGHRSVSWYQQTPGQGLQFLFEYFSETQRNKGNFPGRFSGRQFSNSRSEMNVSTLELGDSALYLCASSFAASGGLNEQFFGPGTRLTVL.

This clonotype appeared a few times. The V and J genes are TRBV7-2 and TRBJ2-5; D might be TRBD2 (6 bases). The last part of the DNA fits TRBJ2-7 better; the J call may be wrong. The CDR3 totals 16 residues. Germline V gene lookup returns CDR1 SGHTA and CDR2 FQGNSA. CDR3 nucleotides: TGTGCCAGCAGCTTTCCCGGACTTCGGAGGGCCTACGAGCAGTACTTC. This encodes CASSFPGLRRAYEQYF.

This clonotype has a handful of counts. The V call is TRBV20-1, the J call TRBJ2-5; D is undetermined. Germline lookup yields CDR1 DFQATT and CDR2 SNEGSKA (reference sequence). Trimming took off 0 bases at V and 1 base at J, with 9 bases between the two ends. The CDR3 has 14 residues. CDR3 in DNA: TGCAGTGCTAGAGACCAGCGTCGCCAAGAGACCCAGTACTTC. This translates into CSARDQRRQETQYF.

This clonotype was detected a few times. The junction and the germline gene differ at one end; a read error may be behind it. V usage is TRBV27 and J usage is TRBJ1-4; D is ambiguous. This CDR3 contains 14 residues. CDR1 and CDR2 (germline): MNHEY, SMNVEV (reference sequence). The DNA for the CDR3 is TGTGCCAACAGTCCCGGGGCAACTAATGAAAAACTGTTTTTT. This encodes CANSPGATNEKLFF. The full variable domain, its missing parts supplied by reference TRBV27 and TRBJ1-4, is EAQVTQNPRYLITVTGKKLTVTCSQNMNHEYMSWYRQDPGLGLRQIYYSMNVEVTDKGDVPEGYKVSRKEKRNFPLILESPSPNQTSLYFCANSPGATNEKLFFGSGTQLSVL.

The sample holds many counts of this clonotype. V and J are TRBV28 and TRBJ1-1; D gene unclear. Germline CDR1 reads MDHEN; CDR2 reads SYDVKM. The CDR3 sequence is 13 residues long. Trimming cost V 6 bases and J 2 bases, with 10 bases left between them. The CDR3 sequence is CASSSWGNTEAFF. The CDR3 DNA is TGTGCCAGCAGCTCCTGGGGTAACACTGAAGCTTTCTTT.

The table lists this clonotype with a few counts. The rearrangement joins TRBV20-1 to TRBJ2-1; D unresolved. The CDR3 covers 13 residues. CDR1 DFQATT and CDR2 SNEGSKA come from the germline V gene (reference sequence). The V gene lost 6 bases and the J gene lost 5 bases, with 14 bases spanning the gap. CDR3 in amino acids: CSALGAVDNEQFF. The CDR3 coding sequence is TGCAGTGCCTTAGGAGCCGTCGACAATGAGCAGTTCTTC.

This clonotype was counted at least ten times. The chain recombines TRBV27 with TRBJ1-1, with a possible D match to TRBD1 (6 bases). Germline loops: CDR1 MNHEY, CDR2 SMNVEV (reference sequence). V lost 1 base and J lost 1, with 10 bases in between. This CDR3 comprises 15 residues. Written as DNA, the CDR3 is TGTGCCAGCAGTTTATTCGGGGGCCCGAACACTGAAGCTTTCTTT. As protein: CASSLFGGPNTEAFF.